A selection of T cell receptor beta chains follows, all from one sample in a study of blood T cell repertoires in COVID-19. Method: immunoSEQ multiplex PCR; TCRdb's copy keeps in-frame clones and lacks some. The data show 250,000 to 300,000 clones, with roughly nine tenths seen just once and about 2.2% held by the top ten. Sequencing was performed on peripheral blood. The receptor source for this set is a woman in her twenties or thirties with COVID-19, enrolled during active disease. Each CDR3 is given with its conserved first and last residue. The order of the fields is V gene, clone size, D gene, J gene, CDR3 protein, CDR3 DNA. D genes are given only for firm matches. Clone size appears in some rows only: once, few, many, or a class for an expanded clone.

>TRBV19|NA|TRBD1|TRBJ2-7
CASSIGTGSSYEQYF
TGTGCCAGTAGTATCGGGACAGGGTCCTCCTACGAGCAGTACTTC
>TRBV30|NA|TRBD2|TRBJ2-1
CAWKGSGGRIEYNEQFF
TGTGCCTGGAAGGGCTCCGGCGGGAGGATAGAGTACAATGAGCAGTTCTTC
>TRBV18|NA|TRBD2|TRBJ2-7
CASSPRLAGDYEQYF
TGTGCCAGCTCACCGCGACTAGCGGGAGACTACGAGCAGTACTTC
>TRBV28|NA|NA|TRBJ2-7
CASSSSGQGLSYEQYF
TGTGCCAGCAGTTCGTCCGGACAGGGACTATCCTACGAGCAGTACTTC
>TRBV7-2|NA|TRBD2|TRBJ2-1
CASSLRGAPSGSKFF
TGTGCCAGCAGCTTAAGGGGGGCGCCGAGCGGGAGTAAGTTCTTC
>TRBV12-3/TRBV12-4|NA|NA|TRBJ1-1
CASSSPGLEAFF
TGTGCCAGCAGTTCCCCAGGGCTTGAAGCTTTCTTT
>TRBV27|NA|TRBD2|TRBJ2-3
CASSLSAASGSGDTQYF
TGTGCCAGCAGTTTATCCGCAGCTAGCGGGAGTGGAGATACGCAGTATTTT
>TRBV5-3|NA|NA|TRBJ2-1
CARSFDSNEQFF
TGTGCCAGAAGCTTCGACTCCAATGAGCAGTTCTTC
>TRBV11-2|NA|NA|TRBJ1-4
CASSYGGAPEKLFF
TGTGCCAGCAGCTATGGGGGCGCCCCGGAAAAACTGTTTTTT
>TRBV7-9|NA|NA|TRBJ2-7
CASRPPYADRDSYEQYF
TGTGCCAGCAGGCCACCCTACGCAGACAGAGATTCCTACGAGCAGTACTTC
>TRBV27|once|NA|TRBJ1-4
CANGLKPTDARYEKLFF
TGTGCCAACGGCCTGAAGCCTACAGATGCAAGGTATGAAAAACTGTTTTTT
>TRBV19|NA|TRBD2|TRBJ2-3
CASSQPGLARETDTQYF
TGTGCCAGTAGTCAACCGGGACTAGCTCGGGAAACAGATACGCAGTATTTT
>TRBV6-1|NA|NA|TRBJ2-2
CASSEGGLRELFF
TGTGCCAGCAGTGAAGGAGGGCTCCGTGAGCTGTTTTTT
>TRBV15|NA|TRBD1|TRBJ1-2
CATSRDISSDDRVYGYTF
TGTGCCACCAGCAGAGATATAAGCTCGGATGACAGGGTATATGGCTACACCTTC
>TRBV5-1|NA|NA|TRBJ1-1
CASSKYDTEAFF
TGCGCCAGCAGCAAATATGACACTGAAGCTTTCTTT
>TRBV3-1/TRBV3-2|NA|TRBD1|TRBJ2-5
CASSPSTGGETQYF
TGTGCCAGCAGCCCCTCGACAGGGGGGGAGACCCAGTACTTC
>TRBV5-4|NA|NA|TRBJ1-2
CASSFGGRDGYTF
TGTGCCAGCAGCTTCGGAGGGAGGGATGGCTACACCTTC
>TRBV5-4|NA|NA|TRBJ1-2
CASSPLEPRGYTF
TGTGCCAGCAGCCCTCTCGAGCCTCGGGGCTACACCTTC
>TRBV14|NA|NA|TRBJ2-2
CASSQGRLALNTGELFF
TGTGCCAGCAGCCAAGGAAGGCTAGCGCTTAACACCGGGGAGCTGTTTTTT
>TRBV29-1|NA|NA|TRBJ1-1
CSVERDRGDLMNTEAFF
TGCAGCGTTGAAAGGGACCGGGGGGACCTCATGAACACTGAAGCTTTCTTT
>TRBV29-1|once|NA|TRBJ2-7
CSVEETGSDEQYF
TGCAGCGTTGAAGAAACAGGGTCCGACGAGCAGTACTTC
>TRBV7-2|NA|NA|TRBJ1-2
CASSLLGGNGYTF
TGTGCCAGCAGCTTATTGGGGGGGAATGGCTACACCTTC
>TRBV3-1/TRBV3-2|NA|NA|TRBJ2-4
CASSQGWRGIAKNIQYF
TGTGCCAGCAGCCAAGGGTGGAGAGGGATAGCCAAAAACATTCAGTACTTC
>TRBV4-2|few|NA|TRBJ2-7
CASSQDVRGREQYF
TGTGCCAGCAGCCAAGATGTTAGGGGTCGCGAGCAGTACTTC
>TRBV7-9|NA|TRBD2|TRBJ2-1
CASSSGLAVKEQFF
TGTGCCAGCAGCTCTGGACTAGCGGTAAAGGAGCAGTTCTTC
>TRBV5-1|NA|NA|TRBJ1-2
CASSLALGTYGYTF
TGCGCCAGCAGTTTAGCTCTTGGAACCTATGGCTACACCTTC
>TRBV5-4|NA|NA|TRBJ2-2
CASSLNNRGTGELFF
TGTGCCAGCAGCTTAAACAACCGGGGGACCGGGGAGCTGTTTTTT
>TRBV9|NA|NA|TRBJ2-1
CASSVAGGGYNEQFF
TGTGCCAGCAGCGTAGCAGGTGGAGGGTACAATGAGCAGTTCTTC
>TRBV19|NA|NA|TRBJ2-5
CASSDRPSGGETQYF
TGTGCCAGTAGTGATCGGCCCTCAGGGGGGGAGACCCAGTACTTC
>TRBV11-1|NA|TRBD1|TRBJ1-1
CASSPRDRRNTEAFF
TGTGCCAGCAGCCCCAGGGACAGGCGCAACACTGAAGCTTTCTTT
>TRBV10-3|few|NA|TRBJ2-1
CAISGGSEVHEQFF
TGTGCCATCAGTGGGGGTAGCGAGGTCCATGAGCAGTTCTTC
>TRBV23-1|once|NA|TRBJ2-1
CASSQPFFFIPGEGRFF
TGCGCCAGCAGTCAACCATTCTTCTTTATTCCGGGAGAAGGGCGGTTCTTC
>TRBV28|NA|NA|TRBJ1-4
CASSLDYGIVMEKLFF
TGTGCCAGCAGCTTGGACTATGGGATTGTGATGGAAAAACTGTTTTTT
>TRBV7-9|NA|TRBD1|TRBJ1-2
CASSFGDSYGYTF
TGTGCCAGCAGCTTTGGGGACAGCTATGGCTACACCTTC
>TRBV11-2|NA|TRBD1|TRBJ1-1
CASSLDGTGGYTEAFF
TGTGCCAGCAGCTTAGATGGGACAGGGGGCTACACTGAAGCTTTCTTT
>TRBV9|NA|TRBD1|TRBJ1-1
CASSVKGDRGPTEAFF
TGTGCCAGCAGCGTAAAGGGGGACAGGGGGCCAACTGAAGCTTTCTTT
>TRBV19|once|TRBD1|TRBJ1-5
CASSMTGDSNQPQHF
TGTGCCAGTAGTATGACAGGGGACTCCAATCAGCCCCAGCATTTT
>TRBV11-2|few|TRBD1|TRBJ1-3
CASSSRTGDPWGLGNTIYF
TGTGCCAGCAGCTCCCGGACAGGGGACCCATGGGGGCTGGGAAACACCATATATTTT
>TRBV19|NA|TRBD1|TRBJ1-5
CASSMVGTVGQPQHF
TGTGCCAGTAGTATGGTCGGGACAGTGGGTCAGCCCCAGCATTTT
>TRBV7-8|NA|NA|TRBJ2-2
CASVVRDWNTGELFF
TGTGCCAGCGTAGTTCGGGACTGGAACACCGGGGAGCTGTTTTTT
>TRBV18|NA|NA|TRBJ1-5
CASSPSGGNQPQHF
TGTGCCAGCTCACCTTCGGGGGGCAATCAGCCCCAGCATTTT
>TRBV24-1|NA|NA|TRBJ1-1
CATSSAGTEAFF
TGTGCCACCAGTTCAGCCGGGACTGAAGCTTTCTTT
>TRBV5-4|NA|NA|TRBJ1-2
CASSSDRRLNYGYTF
TGTGCCAGCAGCTCAGACAGACGACTTAACTATGGCTACACCTTC
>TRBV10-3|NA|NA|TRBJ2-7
CAISPNVAYEQYF
TGTGCCATCAGTCCTAACGTTGCCTACGAGCAGTACTTC
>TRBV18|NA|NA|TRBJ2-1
CASSRDPHSSNEQFF
TGTGCCAGCTCGCGGGACCCCCATTCGAGCAATGAGCAGTTCTTC
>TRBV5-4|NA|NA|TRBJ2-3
CASRASGTHTDTQYF
TGTGCCAGCAGGGCCTCGGGAACTCACACAGATACGCAGTATTTT
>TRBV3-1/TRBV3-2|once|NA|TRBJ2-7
CASSQTGLDTDEQYF
TGTGCCAGCAGCCAGACAGGACTAGATACCGACGAGCAGTACTTC
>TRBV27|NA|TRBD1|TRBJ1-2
CASSSDRVHTNYGYTF
TGTGCCAGCAGTTCGGACAGGGTCCATACTAACTATGGCTACACCTTC
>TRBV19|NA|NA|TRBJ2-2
CASSIGQSTGELFF
TGTGCCAGTAGTATAGGACAGTCCACCGGGGAGCTGTTTTTT
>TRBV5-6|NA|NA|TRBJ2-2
CASSFKQVLNTGELFF
TGTGCCAGCAGCTTTAAACAGGTTTTGAACACCGGGGAGCTGTTTTTT
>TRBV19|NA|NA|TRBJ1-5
CASSTQAGQPQHF
TGTGCCAGTAGTACCCAAGCGGGCCAGCCCCAGCATTTT
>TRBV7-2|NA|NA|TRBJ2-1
CASSDFWGRSYNEQFF
TGTGCCAGCAGCGACTTCTGGGGGCGATCCTACAATGAGCAGTTCTTC
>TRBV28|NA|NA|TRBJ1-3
CASSLSGAGNTIYF
TGTGCCAGCAGTTTATCAGGGGCTGGAAACACCATATATTTT
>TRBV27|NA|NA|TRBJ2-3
CASSSYFSWGTGCTDTQYF
TGTGCCAGCAGTTCTTATTTTAGTTGGGGAACGGGATGCACAGATACGCAGTATTTT
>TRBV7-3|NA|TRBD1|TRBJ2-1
CASSFQTDRENEQFF
TGTGCCAGCAGCTTCCAGACGGACAGGGAAAATGAGCAGTTCTTC